The clone carrying this T cell receptor (beta chain) was seen only once. Antigen: not known. The protocol was immunoSEQ multiplex PCR, while the TCRdb copy is restricted to in-frame clones and leaves out a portion. The table lists about 96,000 clones, nearly 90% of them singletons. The sample is drawn from a study of T cell responses to AZD1222 COVID-19 vaccine. Whole-study findings and limits: Recipients of two AZD1222 doses showed rising Spike-specific TCR breadth and depth.

CDR1 and CDR2 (germline): SGHNT, YENEEA. After removal of 6 bases from V and 5 bases from J, the junction contained 0 bases not matched to a gene. The CDR3 is made up of 13 amino acids. The sample here was peripheral blood, taken on day 0 of AZD1222 vaccination. V is TRBV11-3 and J is TRBJ2-4, with 11 bases that match TRBD2. The receptor's source is an adult in good health. The CDR3 nucleotides are TGTGCCAGCAGTAGCGGGGGGGAAAACATTCAGTACTTC. Encoded protein: CASSSGGENIQYF.